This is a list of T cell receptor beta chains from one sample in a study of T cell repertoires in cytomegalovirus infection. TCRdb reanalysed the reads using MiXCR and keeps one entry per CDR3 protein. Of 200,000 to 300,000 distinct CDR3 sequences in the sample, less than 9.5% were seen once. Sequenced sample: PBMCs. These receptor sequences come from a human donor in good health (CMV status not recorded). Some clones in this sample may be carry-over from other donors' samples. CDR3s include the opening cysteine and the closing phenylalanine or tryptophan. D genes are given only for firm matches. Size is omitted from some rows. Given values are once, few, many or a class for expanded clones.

CDR3aa: CASSRTGSVQYF
CDR3nt: TGTGCCAGCAGCCGGACAGGGAGCGTGCAGTACTTC
j_gene: TRBJ2-7
v_gene: TRBV7-9
d_gene: TRBD1
abundance: NA

CDR3aa: CASSHGTGSFGELFF
CDR3nt: TGTGCCAGCAGCCACGGGACAGGGTCGTTCGGGGAGCTGTTTTTT
j_gene: TRBJ2-2
v_gene: TRBV7-2
d_gene: TRBD1
abundance: many

CDR3aa: CASSEIDRNTEAFF
CDR3nt: TGTGCCAGCAGTGAGATCGACAGGAACACTGAAGCTTTCTTT
j_gene: TRBJ1-1
v_gene: TRBV6-2/TRBV6-3
d_gene: NA
abundance: many

CDR3aa: CASSPGEKLFF
CDR3nt: TGTGCCAGCAGCCCGGGGGAAAAACTGTTTTTT
j_gene: TRBJ1-4
v_gene: TRBV7-2
d_gene: NA
abundance: many

CDR3aa: CASHHEISEQYF
CDR3nt: TGTGCCAGCCACCACGAAATCAGCGAGCAGTACTTC
j_gene: TRBJ2-7
v_gene: TRBV28
d_gene: NA
abundance: NA

CDR3aa: CASSSTGIPYEQYF
CDR3nt: TGTGCCAGCAGCTCCACAGGGATTCCCTACGAGCAGTACTTC
j_gene: TRBJ2-7
v_gene: TRBV11-2
d_gene: NA
abundance: NA

CDR3aa: CASSFQGVDQETQYF
CDR3nt: TGCGCCAGCAGCTTTCAGGGTGTGGACCAAGAGACCCAGTACTTC
j_gene: TRBJ2-5
v_gene: TRBV5-1
d_gene: NA
abundance: NA

CDR3aa: CASSPGTASNQPQHF
CDR3nt: TGTGCCAGCAGCCCGGGGACAGCCAGCAATCAGCCCCAGCATTTT
j_gene: TRBJ1-5
v_gene: TRBV27
d_gene: TRBD1
abundance: many

CDR3aa: CASSPRTGGNAPLHF
CDR3nt: TGCGCCAGCAGCCCCCGGACAGGGGGTAATGCACCCCTCCACTTT
j_gene: TRBJ1-6
v_gene: TRBV5-1
d_gene: TRBD1
abundance: many

CDR3aa: CASGDPTDTQYF
CDR3nt: TGCGCCAGCGGGGACCCCACAGATACGCAGTATTTT
j_gene: TRBJ2-3
v_gene: TRBV5-1
d_gene: NA
abundance: NA